This T cell receptor (beta chain) was found in a study of Ad26.COV2.S vaccination and SARS-CoV-2 variants. At the level of the study: A COV1001 Ad26.COV2.S trial-arm participant provided the sample. Intramuscular Ad26.COV2.S at 5x10^10 or 1x10^11 viral particles.

Assay used: immunoSEQ multiplex PCR; TCRdb lists only in-frame clones, some missing. Altogether 380,000 or so clones are present, under 90% being singletons, with the ten largest covering about 8%. Per the germline V gene, CDR1 is SEHNR and CDR2 is FQNEAQ (reference sequence). Trimming removed 5 bases at V and 5 bases at J, with 18 bases between. The CDR3 has 15 amino acids. The treatment is: some 19 received Ad26.COV2.S at low or high dose, single or two shots; about 5 received placebo; per-sample allocation not given. Samples came from day 63 after the first vaccine or placebo injection. The sample was peripheral blood, taken in a trial of Ad26.COV2.S vaccine versus placebo. The source is a person between 18 and 60 years old who received the Ad26.COV2.S COVID-19 vaccine or a placebo. The chain joins TRBV7-9 to TRBJ1-2, with D possibly matching TRBD1 (6 bases). CDR3 protein: CASSLLLQGSYGYTF. The CDR3 region has the DNA TGTGCCAGCAGCCTACTGTTACAGGGAAGTTATGGCTACACCTTC.